In this sample, the clone carrying this T cell receptor (beta chain) turned up a few times. The data derive from a study of early T cells in non-severe SARS-CoV-2 infection. TCRdb re-called the 5' RACE reads through MiXCR, storing one row per CDR3 protein. This sample carries roughly 65,000 distinct CDR3 sequences, approximately 10% of them seen once, and the ten largest clones take around 6.1%. The sample taken for sequencing was whole blood. The origin of this receptor is an adult who was a healthcare worker with PCR-confirmed SARS-CoV-2 infection or an uninfected control (not recorded which).

In DNA, the CDR3 is TGCAGTGCTAGAGAGCTCGCGGGATTTAGCACAGATACGCAGTATTTT. Translated: CSARELAGFSTDTQYF. This chain uses TRBV20-1 with TRBJ2-3; D might be TRBD2 (6 bases). The V and J ends lost 0 bases and 0 bases respectively, with 13 bases between them. There are 16 residues in the CDR3. The V gene's germline CDR1 is DFQATT and CDR2 SNEGSKA (reference sequence).